A selection of T cell receptor beta chains follows, all from one sample in a study of cytomegalovirus exposure and HLA in healthy donors. TCRdb keeps only in-frame clones here, not all; method: immunoSEQ multiplex PCR. The clone table shows tens of thousands of clones, with the ten largest holding around 2.3%. The specimen was PBMCs. Receptor source: a female donor in good health and CMV-seronegative. Both conserved end residues are part of each CDR3. The order of the fields is J gene, D gene, V gene, CDR3 DNA, CDR3 protein. The D gene is left open where the match is weak.

TRBJ2-7 | NA | TRBV19 | TGTGCCAGTTCCCGCGCCTTGGTTGAGTACGAGCAGTACTTC | CASSRALVEYEQYF
TRBJ1-5 | NA | TRBV7-8 | TGTGCCAGCAACAACAGGGTTGGGAGCAATCAGCCCCAGCATTTT | CASNNRVGSNQPQHF
TRBJ2-1 | NA | TRBV1 | TGCACCAGCAGCCAATTTAGCGGGGGGGCGCCCAATGAGCAGTTCTTC | CTSSQFSGGAPNEQFF
TRBJ2-1 | TRBD1 | TRBV19 | TGTGCCAGTAGGGACAGGGGGAGTTTTGGGGGGGCCCAAAATGAGCAGTTCTTC | CASRDRGSFGGAQNEQFF
TRBJ2-5 | TRBD2 | TRBV18 | TGTGCCAGCTCTACATTAGCGGGAGATGTGGAGACCCAGTACTTC | CASSTLAGDVETQYF
TRBJ1-5 | NA | TRBV2 | TGTGCCAGCAGTGCGGGTCCTGAGGGGCCCCAGCATTTT | CASSAGPEGPQHF
TRBJ1-5 | NA | TRBV6-5 | TGTGCCAGCAGAGCTACAGGGAGCAATCAGCCCCAGCATTTT | CASRATGSNQPQHF
TRBJ1-3 | NA | TRBV7-9 | TGTGCCAGCAGCTTGGCGGATTCTGGAAACACCATATATTTT | CASSLADSGNTIYF
TRBJ2-1 | TRBD1 | TRBV11-3 | TGTGCCAGCAGCTTAGTAGGGGGACAGGGGGGACTTGGGTTTAACAATGAGCAGTTCTTC | CASSLVGGQGGLGFNNEQFF
TRBJ1-2 | TRBD1 | TRBV6-5 | TGTGCCAGCAGTTACTCGACAGGGGGCGGCTACACCTTC | CASSYSTGGGYTF
TRBJ2-2 | NA | TRBV4-2 | TGTGCCAGCAGCCAGCAGGGGAACACCGGGGAGCTGTTTTTT | CASSQQGNTGELFF
TRBJ1-1 | NA | TRBV7-9 | TGTGCCAGCAGCTTCACGACTGCCACCACTGAAGCTTTCTTT | CASSFTTATTEAFF
TRBJ2-7 | TRBD1 | TRBV7-8 | TGTGCCAGCAGCCCCCAACCGGGACAGGGCGACGAGCAGTACTTC | CASSPQPGQGDEQYF
TRBJ1-1 | NA | TRBV6-5 | TGTGCCAGCAGTTACGGCAGGTGGGCTGAAGCTTTCTTT | CASSYGRWAEAFF
TRBJ2-1 | NA | TRBV27 | TGTGCCAGCGGCCCGCTGGAGCTAAATGAGCAGTTCTTC | CASGPLELNEQFF
TRBJ2-2 | TRBD2 | TRBV5-1 | TGCGCCAGCAGAATACGTGCGGGGGGGCAGAACACCGGGGAGCTGTTTTTT | CASRIRAGGQNTGELFF
TRBJ2-7 | NA | TRBV20-1 | TGCAGTGCCTCAGCAGGAGGCGAGCAGTACTTC | CSASAGGEQYF
TRBJ2-1 | NA | TRBV18 | TGTGCCAGCTCACCATTGGCGGTGAGCTCCTACAATGAGCAGTTCTTC | CASSPLAVSSYNEQFF
TRBJ1-4 | NA | TRBV2 | TGTGCCAGCAGCCGGGACTCCTTTGAAAAACTGTTTTTT | CASSRDSFEKLFF
TRBJ1-5 | NA | TRBV4-1 | TGCGCCAGCAGCCACAGGAGAGGACAAGGCCAGCCCCAGCATTTT | CASSHRRGQGQPQHF
TRBJ2-7 | NA | TRBV10-3 | TGTGCCATCAGTGAGTCGAACAGCTACGAGCAGTACTTC | CAISESNSYEQYF
TRBJ2-5 | TRBD2 | TRBV18 | TGTGCCAGCCAAGGGGGAGCGGGAGTTTTCGAGACCCAGTACTTC | CASQGGAGVFETQYF
TRBJ1-2 | TRBD1 | TRBV19 | TGTGCCAGTAGTCTCTGGGATTGGGGACAGGGGGCTGGCTACACCTTC | CASSLWDWGQGAGYTF
TRBJ1-1 | NA | TRBV16 | TGTGCCAGCAGCCAATTAGGGGTGATAGCTGAAGCTTTCTTT | CASSQLGVIAEAFF
TRBJ1-2 | TRBD1 | TRBV28 | TGTGCCAGCAGCACCGACAGGGCAGGGTATGGCTACACCTTC | CASSTDRAGYGYTF
TRBJ1-3 | NA | TRBV19 | TGTGCCAGTAGTATAGTGGGCCAGGGAGGAAACACCATATATTTT | CASSIVGQGGNTIYF
TRBJ2-7 | NA | TRBV18 | TGTGCCAGCTCATTTGGTAACAGGGAGGGTTACGAGCAGTACTTC | CASSFGNREGYEQYF
TRBJ2-7 | NA | TRBV19 | TGTGCCAGTAGCTACGCCTACGAGCAGTACTTC | CASSYAYEQYF
TRBJ2-7 | NA | TRBV11-2 | TGTGCCAGCAGCTTAGTATTATCCTCCTACGAGCAGTACTTC | CASSLVLSSYEQYF
TRBJ2-7 | NA | TRBV5-1 | TGCGCCAGCAGCTTGGGTAGTTCCGAGCAGTACTTC | CASSLGSSEQYF
TRBJ1-2 | NA | TRBV29-1 | TGCAGCGTTGGACCACTCGAGGGCTATGGCTACACCTTC | CSVGPLEGYGYTF
TRBJ2-7 | TRBD1 | TRBV11-2 | TGTGCCAGCAGCCCGACAGGGGGCTCTAGCTCCTACGAGCAGTACTTC | CASSPTGGSSSYEQYF
TRBJ2-7 | TRBD1 | TRBV10-3 | TGTGCCATCAGATCCCCAGGGGGCACGGCGTACGAGCAGTACTTC | CAIRSPGGTAYEQYF
TRBJ1-1 | NA | TRBV5-1 | TGCGCCAGCAGCGGACTGGACGGGAAGAACACTGAAGCTTTCTTT | CASSGLDGKNTEAFF
TRBJ2-5 | TRBD1 | TRBV5-1 | TGCGCCAGCAGCTCCCAGGGGGCTTCAGAGACCCAGTACTTC | CASSSQGASETQYF
TRBJ2-5 | NA | TRBV2 | TGTGCCAGCAGTGATAGGGGAGGAGGGGAGACCCAGTACTTC | CASSDRGGGETQYF
TRBJ2-1 | TRBD1 | TRBV13 | TGTGCCAGCAGCTCACATGACAGGGTGGTGAGCAATGAGCAGTTCTTC | CASSSHDRVVSNEQFF
TRBJ1-5 | NA | TRBV4-1 | TGCGCCAGCAGCCGGGCAGGGGCGAATCAGCCCCAGCATTTT | CASSRAGANQPQHF
TRBJ2-7 | NA | TRBV28 | TGTGCCAGCAGTTTAGAGGCGGGGTCCTACGAGCAGTACTTC | CASSLEAGSYEQYF
TRBJ1-2 | NA | TRBV2 | TGTGCCAGCAGGGCCACAGGGTTTGGCTACACCTTC | CASRATGFGYTF
TRBJ1-5 | NA | TRBV5-8 | TGTGCCAGCAGCCACTACATGGGTCAGCCCCAGCATTTT | CASSHYMGQPQHF
TRBJ2-7 | TRBD2 | TRBV4-1 | TGCGCCAGCAGCCAAGCCTCCGGGACTACCGAGCAGTACTTC | CASSQASGTTEQYF
TRBJ1-1 | NA | TRBV29-1 | TGCAGTGGGTATGGGGGAGGCATGAACACTGAAGCTTTCTTT | CSGYGGGMNTEAFF
TRBJ2-5 | NA | TRBV6-1 | TGTGCCATCCCCCCGAGGACCCAGTACTTC | CAIPPRTQYF
TRBJ1-1 | NA | TRBV4-1 | TGCGCCAGCAGCCAAGGGGGGGGCACCTGGGACACTGAAGCTTTCTTT | CASSQGGGTWDTEAFF
TRBJ2-6 | TRBD1 | TRBV12-5 | TGTGCTAGTGGTTTGCCTAAGGGGCGACAGGGGGACTCTGGGGCCAACGTCCTGACTTTC | CASGLPKGRQGDSGANVLTF
TRBJ1-2 | NA | TRBV5-4 | TGTGCCAGCAGCCCGGTGACTGCGGATGGCTACACCTTC | CASSPVTADGYTF
TRBJ2-7 | TRBD1 | TRBV5-1 | TGCGCCAGCAGCTTATCGGGGACAGGGACTGGAGAGCAGTACTTC | CASSLSGTGTGEQYF
TRBJ2-1 | TRBD2 | TRBV18 | TGTGCCAGCTCACCACTAAGTTTGGCGGGAGGCCCCCCAATTCGGGACAATGAGCAGTTCTTC | CASSPLSLAGGPPIRDNEQFF